Each of the 24 T cell receptor beta chains below was sequenced from the same sample in a study of cytomegalovirus exposure and HLA in healthy donors. PCR amplification relied on 60 Vbeta primers (plus 13 Jbeta primers). This table comes from immunoSEQ multiplex PCR, and its TCRdb copy is limited to in-frame clones, with some not included. The sample has under 200,000 clones; roughly 80% are singletons. The sequenced sample was PBMCs. All receptors come from a woman aged 45-59 years in good health and CMV-seropositive.

The chain couples TRBV5-1 to TRBJ2-5; 10 nucleotides line up with TRBD1. The CDR3 length is 16 residues. CDR1 and CDR2 from the germline V gene are SGHRS and YFSETQ. With 7 bases clipped from V and 1 base from J, the junction kept 10 bases outside the gene matches. The CDR3 DNA follows: TGCGCCAGCGGCAGAGGGACAGGGGCCTTCCAAGAGACCCAGTACTTC. Translating gives CASGRGTGAFQETQYF.

This rearrangement joins TRBV29-1 to TRBJ1-5; D is perhaps TRBD1 (6 bases). The CDR3 is 13 residues long. Per germline, CDR1 SQVTM and CDR2 ANQGSEA. Trimming took off 6 bases at V and 9 bases at J, with 18 bases between the two ends. DNA of the CDR3: TGCAGCGTGGGGCAGGGGCTGACTGGGCCCCAGCATTTT. It codes for CSVGQGLTGPQHF.

The rearrangement uses TRBV6-5 and TRBJ1-1; unclear D gene. CDR1 is MNHEY, CDR2 SVGAGI, per germline. This CDR3 contains 14 residues. Between the trimmed V and J ends, which lost 0 bases and 2 bases, there was a span of 7 bases. In nucleotides, the CDR3 is TGTGCCAGCAGTTACTCGCGTCATAACACTGAAGCTTTCTTT. This encodes CASSYSRHNTEAFF.

This chain uses TRBV19 with TRBJ1-6; no definite D call. There are 15 residues in the CDR3. The germline V gene has CDR1 LNHDA and CDR2 SQIVND (reference sequence). V was shortened by 3 bases and J by 7 bases, with 13 bases between the two germline ends. The CDR3 DNA is TGTGCCAGTAGTATTCAGGACGGAGGGAATTCACCCCTCCACTTT. As protein: CASSIQDGGNSPLHF. Complete variable domain (other parts from reference TRBV19 and TRBJ1-6): DGGITQSPKYLFRKEGQNVTLSCEQNLNHDAMYWYRQDPGQGLRLIYYSQIVNDFQKGDIAEGYSVSREKKESFPLTVTSAQKNPTAFYLCASSIQDGGNSPLHFGNGTRLTVT.

The J gene is TRBJ1-1, the V gene TRBV6-1, with 9 bases that match TRBD1. Germline CDR1 MNHNS, CDR2 SASEGT. There are 15 residues in the CDR3. Trimming cost V 7 bases and J 0 bases; bases outside gene matches: 6. The CDR3 reads CASILTGGLNTEAFF. The CDR3 region has the DNA TGTGCCAGCATCCTCACAGGGGGCCTGAACACTGAAGCTTTCTTT.

The chain has TRBV4-3 and TRBJ2-1, with D maybe TRBD2 (5 bases). Germline V gene lookup returns CDR1 LGHNA and CDR2 YSLEER. The length of the CDR3 is 16 residues. V gave up 4 bases and J gave up 1 base, with 14 bases separating them. This CDR3 reads CASSPEAPGSYNEQFF. CDR3 DNA sequence: TGCGCCAGCAGCCCCGAAGCCCCGGGGTCCTACAATGAGCAGTTCTTC.

The rearrangement uses TRBV7-2 and TRBJ2-7, with 7 nucleotides matching TRBD1. The CDR3 runs 14 residues. V gave up 4 bases and J gave up 3 bases; unmatched junction bases: 6. In germline, CDR1 is SGHTA, CDR2 FQGNSA. The CDR3 here is CASSWDRGFYEQYF. The CDR3 DNA is TGTGCCAGCAGCTGGGACAGAGGATTCTACGAGCAGTACTTC.

The chain links TRBV5-1 to TRBJ2-7; D is perhaps TRBD2 (6 bases). Trimming stripped 4 bases from V and 3 bases from J, with 14 bases between. CDR3 length equals 14 residues. Germline V CDR1 and CDR2: SGHRS, YFSETQ. Here the CDR3 DNA reads TGCGCCAGCAGCCCCGAGGGACTTGTCTACGAGCAGTACTTC. This sequence encodes CASSPEGLVYEQYF.

The chain combines TRBV27 with TRBJ1-2; 10 bases are a match to TRBD1. Per germline, CDR1 MNHEY and CDR2 SMNVEV (reference sequence). Losses at the gene ends were 8 bases for V and 8 bases for J; bases not matched to a gene: 14. The CDR3 is 15 amino acids. DNA of the CDR3: TGTGCCAGCCGGTTCGGACAGGGGGGGACGTGGGGCTACACCTTC. It yields the protein CASRFGQGGTWGYTF.

The genes are TRBV6-1 and TRBJ2-1; 9 bases are shared with TRBD1. From germline, CDR1 is MNHNS and CDR2 SASEGT. The CDR3 length is 16 residues. With 2 bases clipped from V and 16 bases from J, the junction kept 18 bases outside the gene matches. Here the CDR3 reads CASSEPRGTGRTMSFF. In DNA, the CDR3 is TGTGCCAGCAGTGAACCCCGCGGGACAGGGCGTACAATGAGCTTCTTC.

The chain combines TRBV7-3 with TRBJ2-2; D is possibly TRBD1 (6 bases). Germline CDR1 is SGHTA and CDR2 is FQGTGA. This CDR3 region has 15 residues. Between the trimmed V and J ends, which lost 1 base and 3 bases, there was a span of 9 bases. CDR3 sequence: CASSLNGQHTGELFF. In nucleotides, the CDR3 is TGTGCCAGCAGCTTAAACGGACAGCACACCGGGGAGCTGTTTTTT.

This chain uses TRBV7-2 with TRBJ1-3; no clear D gene. The V end lost 1 base, the J end lost 1 base, and 11 bases lay between the germline ends. The length of the CDR3 is 16 residues. Germline CDR1 is SGHTA and CDR2 is FQGNSA. CDR3 sequence reads: CASSLDPFGSGNTIYF. For the CDR3, the DNA is TGTGCCAGCAGCTTAGACCCATTCGGGTCTGGAAACACCATATATTTT. The whole variable domain, remainder taken from reference TRBV7-2 and TRBJ1-3, is GAGVSQSPSNKVTEKGKDVELRCDPISGHTALYWYRQSLGQGLEFLIYFQGNSAPDKSGLPSDRFSAERTGGSVSTLTIQRTQQEDSAVYLCASSLDPFGSGNTIYFGEGSWLTVV.

This clone was found a few times. The CDR3 protein is CASSFAGGANVLTF. The CDR3 DNA is TGTGCCAGCAGCTTCGCCGGGGGGGCCAACGTCCTGACTTTC. The chain is built from TRBV7-3 and TRBJ2-6, with no clear D. The V and J ends lost 3 bases and 4 bases respectively, with 7 bases between them. This CDR3 comprises 14 residues. Germline CDR1 SGHTA, CDR2 FQGTGA.

The chain is built from TRBV5-1 and TRBJ2-5; maybe TRBD2 (5 bases). In germline, CDR1 is SGHRS, CDR2 YFSETQ. The V gene lost 4 bases and the J gene lost 2 bases, with 15 bases spanning the gap. CDR3 length: 15 residues. CDR3 residues: CASSPGPGKQETQYF. The CDR3 bases are TGCGCCAGCAGCCCAGGCCCCGGGAAACAAGAGACCCAGTACTTC.

The chain links TRBV7-3 to TRBJ2-2; D remains ambiguous. This CDR3 region has 16 residues. V lost 6 bases to trimming and J lost 0 bases, with 14 bases between them. The germline CDR1 and CDR2 sequences are SGHTA and FQGTGA. For the CDR3, the DNA is TGTGCCAGCAGTCCACATGCCGCTGCGAACACCGGGGAGCTGTTTTTT. Translating it yields CASSPHAAANTGELFF.

The chain joins TRBV27 to TRBJ2-7; maybe TRBD1 (6 bases). The CDR3 totals 16 residues. Germline CDR1 MNHEY, CDR2 SMNVEV (reference sequence). V was clipped by 2 bases and J by 1 base, with 15 bases between them. The CDR3 nucleotides are TGTGCCAGCAGTTTACTCCCACAGGGATTATCCTACGAGCAGTACTTC. It codes for CASSLLPQGLSYEQYF.

This chain uses TRBV28 with TRBJ2-1; TRBD1 might be the D (6 bases). Germline-derived CDR1 and CDR2 are MDHEN and SYDVKM. The CDR3 length is 15 residues. V lost 6 bases, J lost 3 bases, and 15 bases lay in between. The CDR3 DNA reads TGTGCCAGCAGATCATCGGGACAACTCTACAATGAGCAGTTCTTC. Amino acids: CASRSSGQLYNEQFF.

This clone showed up just once. The chain links TRBV9 to TRBJ2-1, with TRBD2 identical over 8 bases. The CDR3 contains 16 residues. V shed 2 bases, J shed 0 bases, and the junction held 4 bases outside the gene matches. Germline V lookup: CDR1 SGDLS, CDR2 YYNGEE. The CDR3 is CASSVSGGISYNEQFF. Here the CDR3 DNA reads TGTGCCAGCAGCGTCAGCGGGGGTATCTCCTACAATGAGCAGTTCTTC.

The V gene is TRBV29-1, the J gene TRBJ2-5; 7 nucleotides align to TRBD2. CDR1 SQVTM and CDR2 ANQGSEA come from the germline V gene. The CDR3 totals 15 residues. J was trimmed by 2 bases and V by 4 bases; bases with no gene match: 10. The CDR3 sequence: CSVARSGAVQETQYF. CDR3 DNA sequence: TGCAGCGTTGCACGGAGCGGGGCAGTACAAGAGACCCAGTACTTC.

The chain has TRBV7-2 and TRBJ2-5; 9 bases align to TRBD1. Germline trimming cut 5 bases from V and 4 bases from J; bases unmatched to any gene: 5. In germline, CDR1 is SGHTA, CDR2 FQGNSA. The CDR3 is made up of 14 amino acids. The DNA of the CDR3 is TGTGCCAGCAGCGCCTACAGGGGGCCAGAGACCCAGTACTTC. This translates into CASSAYRGPETQYF.

This clone was seen once. This rearrangement joins TRBV7-3 to TRBJ2-2, with 12 bases matching TRBD2. Germline values: CDR1 SGHTA, CDR2 FQGTGA. The trim removed 2 bases at V and 6 bases at J, leaving 7 bases unmatched. The CDR3 spans 17 residues. CDR3: CASSLRASGRVPGELFF. The CDR3 DNA is TGTGCCAGCAGCTTACGGGCTAGCGGGAGGGTTCCCGGGGAGCTGTTTTTT. Supplemented by reference TRBV7-3 and TRBJ2-2, the full variable domain reads GAGVSQTPSNKVTEKGKYVELRCDPISGHTALYWYRQSLGQGPEFLIYFQGTGAADDSGLPNDRFFAVRPEGSVSTLKIQRTERGDSAVYLCASSLRASGRVPGELFFGEGSRLTVL.

This clone showed up just once. The CDR3 region is CASAAVSNTEAFF. CDR3 coding DNA: TGTGCCAGCGCAGCGGTCTCGAACACTGAAGCTTTCTTT. This chain joins TRBV4-2 and TRBJ1-1; no firm D call. The CDR3 length is 13 residues. The V gene's germline CDR1 is LGHNA and CDR2 YNFKEQ. Trimming pared 8 bases from V and 1 base from J, leaving 11 bases between.

This rearrangement joins TRBV7-9 to TRBJ1-2, with D possibly TRBD1 on 6 matching bases. Germline V gene sequence: CDR1 SEHNR, CDR2 FQNEAQ (reference sequence). V was pared by 1 base and J by 7 bases, with 19 bases between. This CDR3 contains 16 residues. CDR3 DNA: TGTGCCAGCAGCTTAGGAACGGGGGGCGACGTCAGTGGCTACACCTTC. Translation: CASSLGTGGDVSGYTF.

This clone occurred once. The chain links TRBV10-3 to TRBJ2-3, with 7 bases that match TRBD1. Germline assignment: CDR1 ENHRY and CDR2 SYGVKD. The J segment lost 3 bases and the V segment lost 6 bases, leaving 6 bases of the junction unmatched. CDR3 length equals 14 residues. DNA of the CDR3: TGTGCCATCAGCCCTGACAGGGCGACAGATACGCAGTATTTT. This gives the protein CAISPDRATDTQYF.